A selection of T cell receptor beta chains follows, all from one sample in a study of T cell repertoires in cytomegalovirus infection. These receptors are not linked to any known antigen. One entry per CDR3 protein results from TCRdb running MiXCR on the reads. The table shows about 470,000 distinct CDR3 sequences, with about 44% occurring only once. Sequenced here: cultured PBMCs, sampled from culture after CMV antigen stimulation. These TCRs come from a human donor in good health (CMV status not recorded). Some clones in this sample may be carry-over from other donors' samples. Both conserved end residues are trimmed from each CDR3.

>TRBV12-3/TRBV12-4
ASSLSPLRNTIY
>TRBV7-2
ASSLWAGGLNTEAF
>TRBV6-1
ASSEVWPSSNQPQH
>TRBV7-8
ASSLTRGRTTSTDTQY
>TRBV7-2
ASSPPGGRSGYT
>TRBV7-7
ASSLLSGGYNEQF
>TRBV2
ASSVRTGSRNTIY
>TRBV2
ARGFGGANVLT
>TRBV10-3
AISEQGSRNTGELF
>TRBV7-2
ASSHKRGEGTGELF
>TRBV12-3/TRBV12-4
ASSLTWGLGETQY
>TRBV7-2
ASCPDRNQPQH
>TRBV6-5
ASSRTGYEKLF
>TRBV19
ASRRDILEGYT
>TRBV15
ATKGQDKNIQY
>TRBV11-2
ASSSDRPFFYEQF
>TRBV6-5
ASRPSGAGANVLT
>TRBV20-1
SASSGTTSYNEQF
>TRBV15
ATSRAAGQGNSPLH
>TRBV7-9
ASSLGGVEQY
>TRBV7-2
ASSPDRALNQPQH
>TRBV4-1
ASSQELTGGTQY
>TRBV29-1
SVETPSSYEQY
>TRBV7-6
ASSSTLVLRDRGQETQY
>TRBV19
ASSIALSDRPQH
>TRBV20-1
STNKGNSNQPQH
>TRBV18
ASSPNREGLANTEAF
>TRBV7-6
ASSWGTGFQETQY
>TRBV12-3/TRBV12-4
ASSKQRPNTEAF
>TRBV20-1
SASSRVGSSYNEQF
>TRBV7-2
ASSTRQGGETQY
>TRBV7-9
ASSLEFGTVSYEQY
>TRBV10-1
ASSESTEGNTIY
>TRBV4-3
ASSQGSTMGDIQY
>TRBV7-2
ASSLVSGDTEAF
>TRBV28
ASSSTGTGHNEKLF
>TRBV15
ATDSGLSTDTQY
>TRBV6-2/TRBV6-3
ASGDSGANVLT
>TRBV5-1
ASSLETGDTDTQY
>TRBV23-1
ASSLKIPRVDQPQH
>TRBV4-1
ASSLRAVEYGYT
>TRBV11-2
ASSLVANGELF